These 9 T cell receptor beta chains share one sample of origin, sequenced in a study of cytomegalovirus exposure and HLA in healthy donors. PCR amplification relied on 60 Vbeta primers (plus 13 Jbeta primers). Assay: immunoSEQ multiplex PCR; the TCRdb copy retains only in-frame clones and omits some. The sample shows under 200,000 clones, approximately 80% of them seen only once. The source material was PBMCs. These receptors came from a woman in her 40s in good health and CMV-seropositive.

The chain joins TRBV7-8 to TRBJ2-7; 7 nucleotides align to TRBD2. V was clipped by 3 bases and J by 6 bases; unmatched bases: 8. Germline loops: CDR1 SGHVS, CDR2 FQNEAQ. CDR3 length: 14 amino acids. CDR3 protein: CASSFGAPGGEQYF. The CDR3 DNA reads as TGTGCCAGCAGCTTCGGTGCGCCGGGGGGCGAGCAGTACTTC.

V usage is TRBV28 and J usage is TRBJ1-3, with D unresolved. V lost 6 bases and J lost 2, with 8 bases in between. The CDR3 length is 13 residues. Germline V gene sequence: CDR1 MDHEN, CDR2 SYDVKM. The CDR3 loop is CASRGGAGNTIYF. Written as DNA, the CDR3 is TGTGCCAGCAGAGGAGGAGCTGGAAACACCATATATTTT. The full variable domain, its missing parts supplied by reference TRBV28 and TRBJ1-3, is DVKVTQSSRYLVKRTGEKVFLECVQDMDHENMFWYRQDPGLGLRLIYFSYDVKMKEKGDIPEGYSVSREKKERFSLILESASTNQTSMYLCASRGGAGNTIYFGEGSWLTVV.

This sequence joins TRBV10-3 and TRBJ2-7; 7 bases match TRBD1. This CDR3 comprises 12 residues. Germline trimming cut 8 bases from V and 6 bases from J; bases unmatched to any gene: 7. The germline V gene encodes CDR1 ENHRY and CDR2 SYGVKD. The CDR3 is CAIGTRTGEQYF. DNA of the CDR3: TGTGCCATCGGGACACGGACAGGCGAGCAGTACTTC.

This clone was picked up one time. The V and J genes are TRBV30 and TRBJ2-3, with TRBD2 identical over 10 bases. Germline-derived CDR1 and CDR2 are GTSNPN and SVGIG (reference sequence). The CDR3 extends over 18 amino acids. Germline trimming cut 1 base from V and 6 bases from J; bases unmatched to any gene: 16. The CDR3 here is CAWSANISGGLAIDTQYF. The DNA for the CDR3 is TGTGCCTGGAGTGCTAACATTAGCGGGGGGTTAGCCATCGATACGCAGTATTTT.

DNA for the CDR3: TGTGCCAGCAGCTTAGGGGGACAGGGGAGTTCCGTCTCCGAGCAGTACTTC. Translation gives CASSLGGQGSSVSEQYF. The chain links TRBV11-2 to TRBJ2-5; TRBD1 agrees at 10 bases. TRBJ2-7 matches the DNA end more closely, so the J call is doubtful. Germline V gene data show CDR1 as SGHAT and CDR2 as FQNNGV. The CDR3 spans 17 residues.

The rearrangement uses TRBV15 and TRBJ2-3; TRBD1 matches 9 bases. J gave up 4 bases and V 3 bases, and 5 bases lay outside the gene matches. The CDR3 length is 15 residues. CDR1 is LNHNV and CDR2 is YYDKDF in the germline V gene (reference sequence). CDR3 loop: CATSRGQGSADTQYF. The DNA of the CDR3 is TGTGCCACCAGCAGGGGACAGGGAAGTGCAGATACGCAGTATTTT.

The count of this clone is one. This chain connects TRBV7-2 to TRBJ1-4; D perhaps matches TRBD1 (6 bases). CDR3 length equals 14 residues. The V end was cut by 5 bases, the J end by 4 bases, with 11 bases between. CDR1 and CDR2 (germline): SGHTA, FQGNSA. CDR3 coding DNA: TGTGCCAGCAGCCCAGGGGACCTTAATGAAAAACTGTTTTTT. Protein: CASSPGDLNEKLFF.

This clone has more than one count but fewer than ten. CDR3 nucleotide sequence: TGTGCCTGGAGGCTAGCGGGGACATGGCGCGGGGATGAGCAGTTCTTC. Translation gives CAWRLAGTWRGDEQFF. The chain is built from TRBV30 and TRBJ2-1, with 9 nucleotides matching TRBD2. V dropped 3 bases and J dropped 8; count of bases not matched to a gene: 14. CDR3 length: 16 amino acids. Germline V gene data show CDR1 as GTSNPN and CDR2 as SVGIG (reference sequence).

The gene calls are TRBV15 and TRBJ2-7, with 8 bases identical to TRBD1. The length of the CDR3 is 13 residues. V trimming: 3 bases; J trimming: 3 bases; junction bases outside the gene matches: 1. CDR1 and CDR2 from the germline V gene are LNHNV and YYDKDF (reference sequence). The CDR3 DNA reads TGTGCCACCAGCAGGGACAGGGACTACGAGCAGTACTTC. Translated, it gives CATSRDRDYEQYF.